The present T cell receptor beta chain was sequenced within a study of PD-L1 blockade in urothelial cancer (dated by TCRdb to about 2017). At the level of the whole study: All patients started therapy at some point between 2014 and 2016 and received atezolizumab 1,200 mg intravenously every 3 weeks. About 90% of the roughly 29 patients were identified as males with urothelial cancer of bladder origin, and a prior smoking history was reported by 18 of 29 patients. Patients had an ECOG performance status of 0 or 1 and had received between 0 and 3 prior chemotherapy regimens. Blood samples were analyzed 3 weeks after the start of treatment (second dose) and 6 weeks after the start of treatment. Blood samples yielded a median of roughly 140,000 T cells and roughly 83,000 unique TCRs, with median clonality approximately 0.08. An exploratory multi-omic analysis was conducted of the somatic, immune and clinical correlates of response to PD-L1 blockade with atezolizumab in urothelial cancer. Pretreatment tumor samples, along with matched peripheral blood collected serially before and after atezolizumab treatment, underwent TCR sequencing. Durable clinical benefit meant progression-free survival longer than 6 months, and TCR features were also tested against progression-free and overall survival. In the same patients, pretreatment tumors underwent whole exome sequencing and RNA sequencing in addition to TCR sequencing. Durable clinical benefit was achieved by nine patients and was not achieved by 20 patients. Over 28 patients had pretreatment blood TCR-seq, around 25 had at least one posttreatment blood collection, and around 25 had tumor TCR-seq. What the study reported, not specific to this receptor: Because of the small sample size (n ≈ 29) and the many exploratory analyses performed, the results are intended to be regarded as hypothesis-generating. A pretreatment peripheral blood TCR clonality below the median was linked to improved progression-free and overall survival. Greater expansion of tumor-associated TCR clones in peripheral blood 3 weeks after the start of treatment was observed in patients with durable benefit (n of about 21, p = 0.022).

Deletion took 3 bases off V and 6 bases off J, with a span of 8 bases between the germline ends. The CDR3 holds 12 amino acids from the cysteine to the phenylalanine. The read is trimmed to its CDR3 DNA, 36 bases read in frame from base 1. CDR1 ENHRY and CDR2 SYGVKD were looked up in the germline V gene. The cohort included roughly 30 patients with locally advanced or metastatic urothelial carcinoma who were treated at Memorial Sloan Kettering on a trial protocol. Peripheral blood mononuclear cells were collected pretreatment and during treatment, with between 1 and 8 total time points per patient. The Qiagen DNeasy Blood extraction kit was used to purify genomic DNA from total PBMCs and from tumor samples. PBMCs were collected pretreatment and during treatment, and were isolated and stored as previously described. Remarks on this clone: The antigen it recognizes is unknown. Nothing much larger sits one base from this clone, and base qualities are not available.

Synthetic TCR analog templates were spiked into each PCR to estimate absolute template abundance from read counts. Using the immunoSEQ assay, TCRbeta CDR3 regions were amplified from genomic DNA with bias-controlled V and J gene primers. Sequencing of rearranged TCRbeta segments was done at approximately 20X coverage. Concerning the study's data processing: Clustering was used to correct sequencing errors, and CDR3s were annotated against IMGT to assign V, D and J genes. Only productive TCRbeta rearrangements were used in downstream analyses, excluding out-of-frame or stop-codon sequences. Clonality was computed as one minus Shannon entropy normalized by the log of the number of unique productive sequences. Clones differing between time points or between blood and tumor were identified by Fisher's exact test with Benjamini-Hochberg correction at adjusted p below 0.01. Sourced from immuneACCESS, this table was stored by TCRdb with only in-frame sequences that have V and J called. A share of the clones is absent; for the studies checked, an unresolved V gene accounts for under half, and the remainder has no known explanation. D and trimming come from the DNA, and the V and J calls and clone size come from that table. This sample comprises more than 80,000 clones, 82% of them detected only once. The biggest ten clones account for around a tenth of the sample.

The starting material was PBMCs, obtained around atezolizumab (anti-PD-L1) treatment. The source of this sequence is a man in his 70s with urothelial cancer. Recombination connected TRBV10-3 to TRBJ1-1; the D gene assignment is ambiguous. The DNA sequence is TGTGCCATCAGTGATCAGGTCTCTGAAGCTTTCTTT. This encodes CAISDQVSEAFF.